What follows are 10 T cell receptor beta chains derived from one specimen sequenced in a study of T cells in Graves' hyperthyroidism and ophthalmopathy. RNA transcripts gave rise to amplified TCR beta CDR3 regions. HTBI primers drove first-round RT-PCR of the TCR CDR3. TCRdb called the multiplex PCR reads again in MiXCR, with one record for every CDR3 protein. This sample has about 380,000 distinct CDR3 sequences; around 18% occur once, and the top ten carry roughly two fifths. The specimen was blood. The receptors originated from a man aged 18 to 30 with Graves' ophthalmopathy.

Only a few counts were recorded for this clonotype. V usage is TRBV5-1 and J usage is TRBJ2-3; D call uncertain. The length of the CDR3 is 16 residues. In germline, CDR1 is SGHRS, CDR2 YFSETQ. Trimming pared 0 bases from V and 0 bases from J, leaving 11 bases between. In nucleotides, the CDR3 is TGCGCCAGCAGCTTGGCGTCTAGTCTTAGCACAGATACGCAGTATTTT. Translating it yields CASSLASSLSTDTQYF.

This clonotype has at least ten counts. CDR3 loop: CASSRGEGNEQYF. CDR3 DNA: TGCGCCAGCAGCCGGGGAGAGGGAAACGAGCAGTACTTC. The V gene is TRBV4-1, the J gene TRBJ2-7, with D possibly matching TRBD2 (5 bases). CDR1 is MGHRA and CDR2 is YSYEKL in the germline V gene. The CDR3 extends over 13 amino acids. The germline V and J ends were trimmed by 4 bases and 5 bases, with 12 bases remaining between them.

The rearrangement links TRBV20-1 to TRBJ1-5, with D possibly TRBD1 on 6 matching bases. This CDR3 has 15 amino acids. V was trimmed by 5 bases and J by 0 bases, leaving 14 bases between them. The V gene's germline CDR1 is DFQATT and CDR2 SNEGSKA (reference sequence). In nucleotides, the CDR3 is TGCAGTGCTCCCCTTCGACAGGATAGCAATCAGCCCCAGCATTTT. Translation: CSAPLRQDSNQPQHF.

This clonotype came up many times. One end of the junction fails to match germline, which may point to a read error. The rearrangement joins TRBV5-1 to TRBJ2-7; D possibly corresponds to TRBD2 (6 bases). Germline assignment: CDR1 SGHRS and CDR2 YFSETQ. The CDR3 runs 14 residues. In nucleotides, the CDR3 is TGTGCCAGCAGTTTGGAGGCGGGGACCTACGAGCAGTACTTC. It encodes CASSLEAGTYEQYF.

The chain employs TRBV9 and TRBJ2-7; the match to TRBD1 covers 7 bases. Per germline, CDR1 SGDLS and CDR2 YYNGEE. The ends lost 0 bases at V and 4 bases at J; junction bases unmatched: 7. The CDR3 contains 15 residues. CDR3 DNA: TGTGCCAGCAGCGTAGAGCCAGGGGGTTTGTACGAGCAGTACTTC. Protein: CASSVEPGGLYEQYF.

In its sample, this clonotype was seen many times. The chain joins TRBV27 to TRBJ1-2; 7 bases line up with TRBD1. The CDR3 spans 13 residues. Germline values: CDR1 MNHEY, CDR2 SMNVEV (reference sequence). The trim removed 7 bases at V and 8 bases at J, leaving 10 bases unmatched. The CDR3 coding sequence is TGTGCCAGCACTCGAGGGGGCGCCGAGGGCTACACCTTC. Translating it yields CASTRGGAEGYTF.

In regard to this clonotype: A much larger clonotype is one base distant, so this may be a read error. The rearrangement joins TRBV7-6 to TRBJ2-7; 7 bases agree with TRBD1. Per the germline V gene, CDR1 is SGHVS and CDR2 is FNYEAQ. The CDR3 length is 13 residues. In nucleotides, the CDR3 is TGTGCCAGCAGCTTTGGGACAGTCTACGAGCAGCACTTC. Translated, it gives CASSFGTVYEQHF.

The rearrangement joins TRBV9 to TRBJ2-7, with 11 bases lining up with TRBD2. The junction had 8 bases not matched to a gene; V was cut back by 7 bases and J by 2 bases. The germline V gene has CDR1 SGDLS and CDR2 YYNGEE. The CDR3 has 15 amino acids. CDR3 in amino acids: CASSVAGGMTYEQYF. For the CDR3, the DNA is TGTGCCAGCTCGGTAGCGGGGGGGATGACCTACGAGCAGTACTTC. Full variable domain (remainder filled in from reference TRBV9 and TRBJ2-7): DSGVTQTPKHLITATGQRVTLRCSPRSGDLSVYWYQQSLDQGLQFLIQYYNGEERAKGNILERFSAQQFPDLHSELNLSSLELGDSALYFCASSVAGGMTYEQYFGPGTRLTVT.

V gene TRBV29-1 combines with J gene TRBJ2-7; the D gene could be TRBD1 or TRBD2 (7 bases each). V shed 0 bases and J shed 3 bases, with 21 bases lying between them. Germline loops: CDR1 SQVTM, CDR2 ANQGSEA. The CDR3 sequence is 17 residues long. CDR3 in DNA: TGCAGCGTTGAAGAGGGTGGTAGGCAGGGGGGGCTCTACGAGCAGTACTTC. This translates into CSVEEGGRQGGLYEQYF.

This clonotype was recorded at least ten times. J is TRBJ1-2 and V is TRBV11-2; 12 nucleotides align to TRBD1. The CDR3 totals 15 residues. With V trimmed by 5 bases and J by 7 bases, 8 bases remained unmatched. Germline CDR1 reads SGHAT; CDR2 reads FQNNGV. The CDR3 bases are TGTGCCAGCAGCACCTTGGGACAGGGGGCGTTTGGCTACACCTTC. Its protein is CASSTLGQGAFGYTF. Full variable domain (outside the CDR3, taken from reference TRBV11-2 and TRBJ1-2): EAGVAQSPRYKIIEKRQSVAFWCNPISGHATLYWYQQILGQGPKLLIQFQNNGVVDDSQLPKDRFSAERLKGVDSTLKIQPAKLEDSAVYLCASSTLGQGAFGYTFGSGTRLTVV.